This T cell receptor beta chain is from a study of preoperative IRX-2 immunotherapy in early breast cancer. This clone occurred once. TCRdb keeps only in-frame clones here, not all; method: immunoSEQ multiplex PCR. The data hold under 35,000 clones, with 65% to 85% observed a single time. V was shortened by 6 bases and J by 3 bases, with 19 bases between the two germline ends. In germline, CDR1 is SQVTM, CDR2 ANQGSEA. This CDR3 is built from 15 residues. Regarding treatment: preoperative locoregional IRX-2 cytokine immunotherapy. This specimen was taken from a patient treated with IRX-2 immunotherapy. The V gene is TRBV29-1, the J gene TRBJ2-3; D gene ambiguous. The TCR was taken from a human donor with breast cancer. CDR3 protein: CSVVEPIPRTDTQYF. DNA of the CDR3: TGCAGCGTCGTGGAACCTATCCCCAGAACAGATACGCAGTATTTT.